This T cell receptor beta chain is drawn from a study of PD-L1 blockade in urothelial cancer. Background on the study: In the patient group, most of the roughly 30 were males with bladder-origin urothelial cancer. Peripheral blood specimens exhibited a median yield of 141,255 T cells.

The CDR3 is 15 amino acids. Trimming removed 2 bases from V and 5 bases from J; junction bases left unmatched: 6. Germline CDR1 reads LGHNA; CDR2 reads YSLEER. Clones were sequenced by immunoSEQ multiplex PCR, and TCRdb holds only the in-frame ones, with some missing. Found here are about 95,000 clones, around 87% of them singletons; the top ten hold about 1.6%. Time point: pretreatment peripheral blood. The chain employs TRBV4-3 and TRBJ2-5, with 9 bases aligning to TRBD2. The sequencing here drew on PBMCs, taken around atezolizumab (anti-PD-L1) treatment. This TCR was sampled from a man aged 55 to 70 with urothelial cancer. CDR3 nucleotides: TGCGCCAGCAGCCAAAAGGGACTAGCTTGGGAGACCCAGTACTTC. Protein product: CASSQKGLAWETQYF.